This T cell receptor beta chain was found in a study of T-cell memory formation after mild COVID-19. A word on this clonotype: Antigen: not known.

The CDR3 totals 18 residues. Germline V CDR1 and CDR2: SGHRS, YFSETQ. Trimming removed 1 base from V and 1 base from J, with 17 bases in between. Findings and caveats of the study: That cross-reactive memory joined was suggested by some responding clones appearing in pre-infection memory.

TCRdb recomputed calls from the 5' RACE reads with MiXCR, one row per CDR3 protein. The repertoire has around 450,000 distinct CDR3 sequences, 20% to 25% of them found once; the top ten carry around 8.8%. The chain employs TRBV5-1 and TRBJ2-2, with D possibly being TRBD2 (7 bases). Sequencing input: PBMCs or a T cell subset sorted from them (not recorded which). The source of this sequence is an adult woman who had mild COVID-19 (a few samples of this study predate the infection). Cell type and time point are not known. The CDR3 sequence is CASSLLTGGSMNTGELFF. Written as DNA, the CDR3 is TGCGCCAGCAGCTTGCTAACGGGGGGCTCAATGAACACCGGGGAGCTGTTTTTT. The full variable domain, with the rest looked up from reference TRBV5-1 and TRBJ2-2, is KAGVTQTPRYLIKTRGQQVTLSCSPISGHRSVSWYQQTPGQGLQFLFEYFSETQRNKGNFPGRFSGRQFSNSRSEMNVSTLELGDSALYLCASSLLTGGSMNTGELFFGEGSRLTVL.